This T cell receptor (beta chain) comes out of a study of cytomegalovirus exposure and HLA in healthy donors. V shed 3 bases and J 6 bases; nucleotides not matched to a gene: 11. Germline V gene sequence: CDR1 PRHDT, CDR2 FYEKMQ (reference sequence). The length of the CDR3 is 16 residues. 13 Jbeta primers and 60 Vbeta primers were used for the PCR. Only in-frame clones appear in the TCRdb table, and some are missing; sequencing was by immunoSEQ multiplex PCR. The sample includes approximately 150,000 clones, around 80% of them seen just once. The sample was PBMCs. The genes are TRBV13 and TRBJ1-3; 7 bases match TRBD1. The clonotype was recovered from a man between 35 and 55 years old in good health and CMV-seronegative. Written as DNA, the CDR3 is TGTGCCAGCAGCTTGAGGGGTAGGGGGCCCTTAAACACCATATATTTT. It yields the protein CASSLRGRGPLNTIYF.